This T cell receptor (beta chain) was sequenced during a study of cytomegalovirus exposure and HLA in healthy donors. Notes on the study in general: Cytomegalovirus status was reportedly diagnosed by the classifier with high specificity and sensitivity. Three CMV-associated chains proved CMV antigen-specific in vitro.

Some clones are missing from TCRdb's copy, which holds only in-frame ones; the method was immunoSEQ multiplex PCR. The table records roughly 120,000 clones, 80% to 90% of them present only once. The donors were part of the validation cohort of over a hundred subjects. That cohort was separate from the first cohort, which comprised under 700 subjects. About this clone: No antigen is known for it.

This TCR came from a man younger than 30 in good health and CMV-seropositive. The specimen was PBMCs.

This chain's CDR3 is CASSLYYGYEQYF. The CDR3 DNA follows: TGTGCCAGCAGCTTGTACTACGGATACGAGCAGTACTTC. The chain combines TRBV5-6 with TRBJ2-7, with D unclear. Per germline, CDR1 SGHDT and CDR2 YYEEEE. The V end was cut by 1 base, the J end by 4 bases, with 9 bases between. CDR3 length equals 13 residues.